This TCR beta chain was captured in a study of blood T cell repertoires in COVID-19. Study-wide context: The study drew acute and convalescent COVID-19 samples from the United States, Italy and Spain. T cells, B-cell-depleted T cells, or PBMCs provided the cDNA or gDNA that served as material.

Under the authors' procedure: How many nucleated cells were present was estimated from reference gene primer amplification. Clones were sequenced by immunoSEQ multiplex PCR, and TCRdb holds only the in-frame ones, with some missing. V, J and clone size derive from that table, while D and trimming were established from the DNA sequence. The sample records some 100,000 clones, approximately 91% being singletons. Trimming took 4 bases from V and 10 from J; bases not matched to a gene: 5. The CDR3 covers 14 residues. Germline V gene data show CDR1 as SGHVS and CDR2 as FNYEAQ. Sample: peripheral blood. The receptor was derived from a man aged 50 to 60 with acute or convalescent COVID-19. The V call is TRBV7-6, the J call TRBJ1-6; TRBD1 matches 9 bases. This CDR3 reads CASSWGQGESPLHF. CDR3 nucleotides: TGTGCCAGCAGCTGGGGACAGGGAGAATCACCCCTCCACTTT.